This entry lists 10 T cell receptor beta chains sequenced from one sample in a study of T cell changes during pregnancy in multiple sclerosis. Data came from immunoSEQ multiplex PCR; TCRdb stores just in-frame clones and leaves some out. This sample yields about 67,000 clones, of which roughly nine tenths are seen a single time; roughly 1.4% belongs to the top ten. This specimen was peripheral blood, taken in the second trimester of pregnancy. The receptors shown here come from a female donor with multiple sclerosis, enrolled in a pregnancy study.

The CDR3 reads CASSHDPTGQGPQPQHF. In nucleotides, the CDR3 is TGCGCCAGCAGCCACGACCCGACGGGACAGGGGCCTCAGCCCCAGCATTTT. V is TRBV4-1 and J is TRBJ1-5, with 10 bases matching TRBD1. This CDR3 spans 17 amino acids. Trimming cost V 3 bases and J 6 bases; bases outside gene matches: 11. Germline V gene sequence: CDR1 MGHRA, CDR2 YSYEKL.

This rearrangement joins TRBV25-1 to TRBJ1-6; 10 nucleotides align to TRBD1. The germline V gene encodes CDR1 MGHDK and CDR2 SYGVNS. The V and J ends lost 6 bases and 9 bases, in that order; junction bases with no gene match: 11. This CDR3 is 16 amino acids long. The CDR3 coding sequence is TGTGCCAGCAGCAGGGACAGGGGATCCGTTGGTTCACCCCTCCACTTT. As protein: CASSRDRGSVGSPLHF.

V usage is TRBV7-2 and J usage is TRBJ2-5; 7 nucleotides align to TRBD2. This CDR3 contains 15 residues. CDR1 SGHTA and CDR2 FQGNSA come from the germline V gene. Losses at the gene ends were 3 bases for V and 4 bases for J; bases not matched to a gene: 8. The CDR3 DNA sequence: TGTGCCAGCAGCTTCCAGCGGGGCTCGGGAGAGACCCAGTACTTC. Translation gives CASSFQRGSGETQYF.

J is TRBJ2-4 and V is TRBV29-1; TRBD2 matches at 7 bases. Germline loops: CDR1 SQVTM, CDR2 ANQGSEA. This CDR3 is 16 amino acids long. The V gene end was trimmed by 1 base and the J gene end by 1 base; junction bases not matched to a gene: 7. The CDR3 sequence: CSVEGIGGRAKNIQYF. CDR3 sequence (DNA): TGCAGCGTTGAAGGAATCGGGGGGAGGGCCAAAAACATTCAGTACTTC.

This clone is a singleton in its sample. The chain combines TRBV7-8 with TRBJ1-5, with 8 bases identical to TRBD1. V shed 2 bases and J 1 base; nucleotides not matched to a gene: 4. The germline gives CDR1 SGHVS, CDR2 FQNEAQ. CDR3 size: 16 residues. The CDR3 bases are TGTGCCAGCAGCTTACCCCGGGACAGGAGCAATCAGCCCCAGCATTTT. Encoded protein: CASSLPRDRSNQPQHF. Looking up the rest from reference TRBV7-8 and TRBJ1-5 gives the full variable domain: GAGVSQSPRYKVAKRGQDVALRCDPISGHVSLFWYQQALGQGPEFLTYFQNEAQLDKSGLPSDRFFAERPEGSVSTLKIQRTQQEDSAVYLCASSLPRDRSNQPQHFGDGTRLSIL.

The CDR3 region is CASSLLTENTEAFF. The CDR3 nucleotides read TGCGCCAGCAGCTTATTGACAGAGAACACTGAAGCTTTCTTT. This chain uses TRBV5-1 with TRBJ1-1, with a weak D call TRBD1 (5 bases). The V gene's germline CDR1 is SGHRS and CDR2 YFSETQ. The CDR3 is 14 residues long. Trimming stripped 2 bases from V and 1 base from J, with 9 bases between. The full variable domain, its missing parts supplied by reference TRBV5-1 and TRBJ1-1, is KAGVTQTPRYLIKTRGQQVTLSCSPISGHRSVSWYQQTPGQGLQFLFEYFSETQRNKGNFPGRFSGRQFSNSRSEMNVSTLELGDSALYLCASSLLTENTEAFFGQGTRLTVV.

This sequence joins TRBV11-2 and TRBJ2-1; 13 bases fit TRBD2. The CDR3 totals 18 residues. The V gene end was trimmed by 0 bases and the J gene end by 4 bases; junction bases not matched to a gene: 6. In germline, CDR1 is SGHAT, CDR2 FQNNGV. CDR3 loop: CASSLELAGGVIYNEQFF. In DNA form, the CDR3 reads TGTGCCAGCAGCTTAGAACTAGCGGGAGGGGTGATTTACAATGAGCAGTTCTTC.

This chain links TRBV7-9 with TRBJ1-2; D remains unclear. The CDR3 extends over 11 amino acids. The germline V gene encodes CDR1 SEHNR and CDR2 FQNEAQ (reference sequence). Between the trimmed V and J ends, which lost 5 bases and 3 bases, there was a span of 4 bases. CDR3 coding DNA: TGTGCCAGCAGCCCCGACTATGGCTACACCTTC. Its protein product is CASSPDYGYTF. The variable domain in full, completed from reference TRBV7-9 and TRBJ1-2, reads DTGVSQNPRHKITKRGQNVTFRCDPISEHNRLYWYRQTLGQGPEFLTYFQNEAQLEKSRLLSDRFSAERPKGSFSTLEIQRTEQGDSAMYLCASSPDYGYTFGSGTRLTVV.

This clone was picked up a small number of times. The chain uses TRBV4-3 and TRBJ1-6, with a possible D match to TRBD1 (6 bases). CDR3 length: 14 residues. V dropped 0 bases and J dropped 9 bases, with 9 bases sitting between them. The germline CDR1 and CDR2 sequences are LGHNA and YSLEER. The CDR3 region is CASSQEGRGSPLHF. The CDR3 bases are TGCGCCAGCAGCCAAGAGGGCAGGGGTTCACCCCTCCACTTT.

This clone was counted once. The chain links TRBV5-4 to TRBJ2-5; 8 positions agree with TRBD2. Losses at the gene ends were 4 bases for V and 5 bases for J; bases not matched to a gene: 4. The germline V gene has CDR1 SGHNT and CDR2 YYREEE (reference sequence). The CDR3 is 13 residues long. DNA for the CDR3: TGTGCCAGCAGCCCGGGGGGGGTGGAGACCCAGTACTTC. Its translation is CASSPGGVETQYF.